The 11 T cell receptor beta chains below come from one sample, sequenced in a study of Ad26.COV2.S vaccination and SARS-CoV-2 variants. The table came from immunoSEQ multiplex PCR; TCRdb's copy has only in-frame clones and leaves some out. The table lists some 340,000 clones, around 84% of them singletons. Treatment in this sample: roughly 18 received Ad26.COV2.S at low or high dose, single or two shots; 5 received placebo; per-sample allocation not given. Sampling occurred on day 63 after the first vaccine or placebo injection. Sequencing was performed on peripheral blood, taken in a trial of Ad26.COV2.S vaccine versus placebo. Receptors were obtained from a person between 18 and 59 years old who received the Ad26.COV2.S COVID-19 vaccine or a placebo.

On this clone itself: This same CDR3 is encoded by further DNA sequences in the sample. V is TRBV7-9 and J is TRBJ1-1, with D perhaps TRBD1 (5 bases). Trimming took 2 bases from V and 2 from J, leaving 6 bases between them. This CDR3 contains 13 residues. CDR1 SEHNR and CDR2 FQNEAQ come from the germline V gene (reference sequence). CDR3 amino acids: CASSLQGNTEAFF. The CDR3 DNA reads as TGTGCCAGCAGCTTACAGGGAAACACTGAAGCTTTCTTT.

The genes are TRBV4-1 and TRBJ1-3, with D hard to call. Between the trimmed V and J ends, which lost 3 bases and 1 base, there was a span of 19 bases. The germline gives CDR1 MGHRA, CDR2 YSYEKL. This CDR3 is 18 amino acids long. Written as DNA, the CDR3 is TGCGCCAGCAGCCAGTTGGGCGTGGCCGAAATTTCTGGAAACACCATATATTTT. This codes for CASSQLGVAEISGNTIYF.

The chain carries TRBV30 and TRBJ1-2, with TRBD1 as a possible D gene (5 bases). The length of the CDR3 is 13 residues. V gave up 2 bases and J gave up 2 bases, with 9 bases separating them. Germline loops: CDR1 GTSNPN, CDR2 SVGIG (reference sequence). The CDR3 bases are TGTGCCTGGAGTTTTGACAGCAACTATGGCTACACCTTC. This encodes CAWSFDSNYGYTF.

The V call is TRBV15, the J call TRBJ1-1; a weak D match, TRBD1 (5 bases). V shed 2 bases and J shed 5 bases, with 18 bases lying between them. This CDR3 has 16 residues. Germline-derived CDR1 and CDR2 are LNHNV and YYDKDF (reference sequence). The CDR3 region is CATSRSRSGAKTEAFF. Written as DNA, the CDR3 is TGTGCCACCAGCAGATCCCGTAGTGGGGCTAAAACTGAAGCTTTCTTT.

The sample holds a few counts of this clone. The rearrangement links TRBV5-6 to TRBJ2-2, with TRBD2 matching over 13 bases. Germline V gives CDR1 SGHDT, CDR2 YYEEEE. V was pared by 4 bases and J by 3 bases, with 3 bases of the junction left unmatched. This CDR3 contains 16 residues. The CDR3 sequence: CASSRTSGGYTGELFF. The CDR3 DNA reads TGTGCCAGCAGCCGGACTAGCGGGGGATACACCGGGGAGCTGTTTTTT.

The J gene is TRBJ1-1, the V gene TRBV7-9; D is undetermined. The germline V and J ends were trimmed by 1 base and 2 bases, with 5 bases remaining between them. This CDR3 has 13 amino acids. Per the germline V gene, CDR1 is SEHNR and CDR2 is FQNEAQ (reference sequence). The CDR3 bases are TGTGCCAGCAGCTTAGAATCTAACACTGAAGCTTTCTTT. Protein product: CASSLESNTEAFF. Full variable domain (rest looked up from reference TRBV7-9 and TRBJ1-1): DTGVSQNPRHKITKRGQNVTFRCDPISEHNRLYWYRQTLGQGPEFLTYFQNEAQLEKSRLLSDRFSAERPKGSFSTLEIQRTEQGDSAMYLCASSLESNTEAFFGQGTRLTVV.

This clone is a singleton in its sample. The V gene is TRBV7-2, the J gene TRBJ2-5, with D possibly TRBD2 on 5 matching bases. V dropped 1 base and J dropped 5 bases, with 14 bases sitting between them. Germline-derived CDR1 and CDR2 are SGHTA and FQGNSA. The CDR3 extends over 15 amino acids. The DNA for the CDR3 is TGTGCCAGCAGCTTAGGGAGCGGCCCCCGGGAGACCCAGTACTTC. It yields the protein CASSLGSGPRETQYF.

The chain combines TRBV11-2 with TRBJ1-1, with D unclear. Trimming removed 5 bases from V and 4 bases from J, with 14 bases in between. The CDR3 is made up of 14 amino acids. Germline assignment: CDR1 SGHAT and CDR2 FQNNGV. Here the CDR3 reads CASSDGSGVTEAFF. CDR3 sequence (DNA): TGTGCCAGCAGCGACGGCAGCGGGGTCACTGAAGCTTTCTTT.

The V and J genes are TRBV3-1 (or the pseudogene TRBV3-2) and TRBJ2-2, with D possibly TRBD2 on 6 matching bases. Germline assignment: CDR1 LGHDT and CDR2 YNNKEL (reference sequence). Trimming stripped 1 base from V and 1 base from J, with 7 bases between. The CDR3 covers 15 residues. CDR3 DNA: TGTGCCAGCAGCCAAGCCGGGAGGAACACCGGGGAGCTGTTTTTT. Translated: CASSQAGRNTGELFF.

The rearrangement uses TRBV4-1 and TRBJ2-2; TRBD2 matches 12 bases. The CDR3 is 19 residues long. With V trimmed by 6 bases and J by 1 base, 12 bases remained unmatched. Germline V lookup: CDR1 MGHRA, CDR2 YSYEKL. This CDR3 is CASRPLSLAGGLNTGELFF. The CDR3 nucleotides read TGCGCCAGCAGACCCCTAAGTCTAGCGGGGGGGCTGAACACCGGGGAGCTGTTTTTT.

CDR3 nucleotides: TGTGCCAGCAGCGTTGGACTAGCGGGGGACCCGTACACAGATACGCAGTATTTT. Residues: CASSVGLAGDPYTDTQYF. V is TRBV9 and J is TRBJ2-3, with 13 bases identical to TRBD2. V was clipped by 2 bases and J by 2 bases; unmatched bases: 8. Germline V gene lookup returns CDR1 SGDLS and CDR2 YYNGEE. CDR3 length: 18 residues.